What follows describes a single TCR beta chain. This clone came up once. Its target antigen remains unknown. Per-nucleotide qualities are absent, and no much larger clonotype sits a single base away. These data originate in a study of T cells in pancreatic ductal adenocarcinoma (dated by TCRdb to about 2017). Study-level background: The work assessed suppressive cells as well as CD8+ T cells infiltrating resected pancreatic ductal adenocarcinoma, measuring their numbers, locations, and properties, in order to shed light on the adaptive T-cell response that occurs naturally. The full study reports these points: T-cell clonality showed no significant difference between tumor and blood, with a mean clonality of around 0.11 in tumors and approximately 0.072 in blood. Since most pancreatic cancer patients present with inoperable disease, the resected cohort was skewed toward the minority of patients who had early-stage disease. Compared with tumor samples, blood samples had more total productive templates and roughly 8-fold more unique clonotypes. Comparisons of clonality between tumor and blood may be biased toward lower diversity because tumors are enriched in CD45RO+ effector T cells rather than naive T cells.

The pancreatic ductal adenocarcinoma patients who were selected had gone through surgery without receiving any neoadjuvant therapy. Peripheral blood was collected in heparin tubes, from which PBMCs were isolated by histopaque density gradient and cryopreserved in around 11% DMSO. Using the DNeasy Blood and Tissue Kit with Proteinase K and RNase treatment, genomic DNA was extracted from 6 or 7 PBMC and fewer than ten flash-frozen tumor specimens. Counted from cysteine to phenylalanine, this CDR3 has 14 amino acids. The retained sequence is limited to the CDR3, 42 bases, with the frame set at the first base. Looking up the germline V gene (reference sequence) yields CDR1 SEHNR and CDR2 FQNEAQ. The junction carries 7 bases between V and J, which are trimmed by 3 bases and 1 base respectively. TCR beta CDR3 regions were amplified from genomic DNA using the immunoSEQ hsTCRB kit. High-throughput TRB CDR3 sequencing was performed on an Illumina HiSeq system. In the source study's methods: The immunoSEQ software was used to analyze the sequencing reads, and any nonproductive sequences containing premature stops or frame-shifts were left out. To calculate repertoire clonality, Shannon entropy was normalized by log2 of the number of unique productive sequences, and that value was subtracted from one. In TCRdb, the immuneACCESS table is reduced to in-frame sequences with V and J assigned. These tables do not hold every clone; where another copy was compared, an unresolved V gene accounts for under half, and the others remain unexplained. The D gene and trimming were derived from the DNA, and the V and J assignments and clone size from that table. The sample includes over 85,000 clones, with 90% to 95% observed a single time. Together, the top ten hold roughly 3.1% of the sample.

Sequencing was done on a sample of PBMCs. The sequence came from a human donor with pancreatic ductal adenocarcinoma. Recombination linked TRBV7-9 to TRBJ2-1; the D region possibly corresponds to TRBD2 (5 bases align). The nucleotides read TGTGCCAGCAGCTTTACGGGATCCTACAATGAGCAGTTCTTC. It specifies CASSFTGSYNEQFF.